Presented here are 26 T cell receptor beta chains from one specimen sequenced in a study of blood T cells in healthy people across ages. The use of a sample-barcoded 5' primer and a J-beta primer mix characterized a second PCR of roughly 6 to 11 cycles. TCRdb re-analysed the 5' RACE reads in MiXCR, keeping a single row per CDR3 protein. In the table there are more than 1,400,000 distinct CDR3 sequences, approximately 38% of which are singletons. Sequenced: blood. The receptor source for this set is a woman aged 18-29 years in good health.

The gene calls are TRBV20-1 and TRBJ1-2; D perhaps matches TRBD1 (6 bases). This CDR3 comprises 16 residues. Between the trimmed V and J ends, which lost 0 bases and 0 bases, there was a span of 14 bases. The germline V gene encodes CDR1 DFQATT and CDR2 SNEGSKA (reference sequence). In DNA form, the CDR3 reads TGCAGTGCTAGAGATGGTACCGGGACACCTAACTATGGCTACACCTTC. Translation: CSARDGTGTPNYGYTF.

The chain joins TRBV6-5 to TRBJ2-6; no clear D gene. Germline V CDR1 and CDR2: MNHEY, SVGAGI. Deletions cut 2 bases from V and 3 bases from J, with 11 bases between. CDR3 length: 16 amino acids. CDR3 sequence: CASSYLVRSGANVLTF. The CDR3, as DNA: TGTGCCAGCAGTTACCTCGTTAGAAGTGGGGCCAACGTCCTGACTTTC.

J is TRBJ2-7 and V is TRBV10-3; D is ambiguous. Trimming removed 3 bases from V and 2 bases from J, with 5 bases in between. Per germline, CDR1 ENHRY and CDR2 SYGVKD. This CDR3 has 12 amino acids. The CDR3 is CAISEEAYEQYF. The CDR3 DNA is TGTGCCATCAGTGAAGAGGCCTACGAGCAGTACTTC.

In its sample, this clonotype was seen once. The CDR3 region is CASSGSRNTEAFF. The CDR3 DNA is TGTGCCAGTAGTGGGAGCCGTAACACTGAAGCTTTCTTT. V is TRBV19 and J is TRBJ1-1, with D uncertain. V lost 5 bases and J 2 bases, leaving 9 bases between the germline ends. The germline V gene has CDR1 LNHDA and CDR2 SQIVND (reference sequence). The CDR3 is 13 residues long.

This chain uses TRBV7-2 with TRBJ2-7; tentative D call: TRBD2 (5 bases). The V gene's germline CDR1 is SGHTA and CDR2 FQGNSA. The CDR3 contains 14 residues. V lost 6 bases and J lost 12, with 24 bases in between. The CDR3: CASSQTKRGETLYF. CDR3 nucleotide sequence: TGTGCCAGCAGTCAGACTAAACGAGGAGAGACCCTGTACTTC.

The chain is built from TRBV9 and TRBJ2-1; maybe TRBD2 (5 bases). CDR3 size: 16 residues. The germline V gene has CDR1 SGDLS and CDR2 YYNGEE. The V and J ends lost 4 bases and 3 bases respectively, with 17 bases between them. The CDR3 loop is CASSPLRGYVYNEQFF. The CDR3 nucleotides are TGTGCCAGCAGCCCCCTTCGGGGATACGTCTACAATGAGCAGTTCTTC.

The chain is built from TRBV27 and TRBJ1-6, with D perhaps TRBD1 (5 bases). This CDR3 spans 13 amino acids. The germline V gene has CDR1 MNHEY and CDR2 SMNVEV (reference sequence). The V and J ends lost 10 bases and 4 bases respectively, with 11 bases between them. DNA of the CDR3: TGTGCCACCCGGGACGGATATAATTCACCCCTCCACTTT. Residues: CATRDGYNSPLHF.

This clonotype occurred many times. V is TRBV10-3 and J is TRBJ2-7; 8 bases agree with TRBD1. The germline V gene has CDR1 ENHRY and CDR2 SYGVKD. The J segment lost 6 bases and the V segment lost 6 bases, leaving 1 base of the junction unmatched. This CDR3 is 11 amino acids long. DNA of the CDR3: TGTGCCATCAGCGACAGGGGCGAGCAGTACTTC. As protein: CAISDRGEQYF.

The chain joins TRBV24-1 to TRBJ1-5; possibly TRBD1 for D (6 bases). Between the trimmed V and J ends, which lost 3 bases and 0 bases, there was a span of 8 bases. The CDR3 length is 15 residues. Germline assignment: CDR1 KGHDR and CDR2 SFDVKD. The CDR3 is CATSDGGASNQPQHF. CDR3 coding DNA: TGTGCCACCAGTGATGGGGGGGCTAGCAATCAGCCCCAGCATTTT.

The rearrangement uses TRBV7-2 and TRBJ1-6; maybe TRBD1 (6 bases). This CDR3 comprises 15 residues. Per germline, CDR1 SGHTA and CDR2 FQGNSA. The V end lost 4 bases, the J end lost 9 bases, and 16 bases lay between the germline ends. The CDR3 reads CASSSGVQGRSPLHF. CDR3 nucleotide sequence: TGTGCCAGCAGCTCAGGGGTCCAGGGGCGTTCACCCCTCCACTTT.

This clonotype was counted a few times. The chain links TRBV28 to TRBJ1-6; D not certain. Germline V gene data show CDR1 as MDHEN and CDR2 as SYDVKM. The CDR3 covers 16 residues. The germline V and J ends were trimmed by 5 bases and 7 bases, with 18 bases remaining between them. The CDR3 region is CASSAPSYRENSPLHF. The CDR3 region has the DNA TGTGCCAGCAGTGCCCCAAGTTACAGAGAGAATTCACCCCTCCACTTT.

This clonotype occurred a few times. The CDR3: CASSYSLGRAIPYGYTF. In DNA, the CDR3 is TGTGCCAGCAGTTACTCGTTAGGTCGGGCGATTCCCTATGGCTACACCTTC. This chain joins TRBV6-5 and TRBJ1-2, with D hard to call. This CDR3 comprises 17 residues. V lost 0 bases to trimming and J lost 4 bases, with 18 bases between them. CDR1 is MNHEY and CDR2 is SVGAGI in the germline V gene.

The V gene is TRBV4-1, the J gene TRBJ2-7; possible D gene TRBD2, 6 bases. The length of the CDR3 is 17 residues. Germline assignment: CDR1 MGHRA and CDR2 YSYEKL. Trimming left V 0 bases short and J 2 bases short, with 17 bases between. The CDR3 region has the DNA TGCGCCAGCAGCCAAGATCAACGGGCAGGGAGGACCTACGAGCAGTACTTC. This codes for CASSQDQRAGRTYEQYF.

This sequence joins TRBV20-1 and TRBJ2-5; TRBD2 matches 9 bases. TRBJ2-7 matches the DNA end more closely, so the J call is doubtful. The CDR3 contains 13 residues. CDR1 is DFQATT and CDR2 is SNEGSKA in the germline V gene (reference sequence). The DNA for the CDR3 is TGCAGTGCTTGGAGGACTAGCGTAGGCGAGCAGTACTTC. It specifies CSAWRTSVGEQYF.

This chain uses TRBV5-1 with TRBJ2-1; D is unresolved. This CDR3 contains 14 residues. V was pared by 4 bases and J by 8 bases, with 16 bases between. Germline V CDR1 and CDR2: SGHRS, YFSETQ. The CDR3 here is CASSLEPLADEQFF. CDR3 in DNA: TGCGCCAGCAGCCTGGAGCCCCTTGCGGATGAGCAGTTCTTC.

V is TRBV5-1 and J is TRBJ2-1; D is ambiguous. This CDR3 is 15 amino acids long. Germline V CDR1 and CDR2: SGHRS, YFSETQ. V lost 4 bases, J lost 6 bases, and 17 bases lay in between. CDR3 sequence: CASSNRELVSNEQFF. The CDR3 DNA is TGCGCCAGCAGCAACCGAGAGTTAGTATCCAATGAGCAGTTCTTC.

Details on this clonotype: At one of its ends the junction is not consistent with the germline gene, which may arise from a read error. V and J are TRBV6-1 and TRBJ2-1; D remains unclear. Germline V CDR1 and CDR2: MNHNS, SASEGT. This CDR3 region has 16 residues. The CDR3 bases are TGTGCTAGCAGTGAAGTTAATAGGGCGACCTACAATGAGCAGTTCTTC. This encodes CASSEVNRATYNEQFF.

This rearrangement joins TRBV7-9 to TRBJ2-7; D could derive from TRBD1 or TRBD2 (5 bases each). Trimming shortened V by 1 base and J by 0 bases, and 13 bases separated the two germline ends. The CDR3 spans 16 residues. Germline V gives CDR1 SEHNR, CDR2 FQNEAQ (reference sequence). CDR3 in amino acids: CASSLEGTATSYEQYF. For the CDR3, the DNA is TGTGCCAGCAGCTTAGAAGGGACGGCGACCTCCTACGAGCAGTACTTC.

The chain links TRBV3-1 to TRBJ1-2, with unresolved D. Trimming removed 1 base from V and 8 bases from J, with 8 bases in between. Germline assignment: CDR1 LGHDT and CDR2 YNNKEL (reference sequence). The CDR3 is 12 residues long. CDR3 in amino acids: CASSQGLSGYTF. CDR3 sequence (DNA): TGTGCCAGCAGCCAAGGACTGAGCGGCTACACCTTC.

This clonotype was detected only a few times. V usage is TRBV12-3 or TRBV12-4 and J usage is TRBJ2-7; no clear D. The CDR3 loop spans 12 amino acids. The V and J ends lost 10 bases and 6 bases respectively, with 16 bases between them. CDR3 residues: CATLGSGFEQYF. CDR3 DNA: TGTGCCACCTTAGGGTCAGGTTTCGAGCAGTACTTC.

This clonotype was observed a handful of times. CDR3 bases: TGTGCCAGCAGTTACTCGGGGACAGGTTTTCCCTGGGATGAGCAGTTCTTC. This encodes CASSYSGTGFPWDEQFF. The J gene is TRBJ2-1, the V gene TRBV6-5, with 8 nucleotides matching TRBD1. The CDR3 consists of 17 residues. Germline V CDR1 and CDR2: MNHEY, SVGAGI. Losses at the gene ends were 0 bases for V and 8 bases for J; bases not matched to a gene: 12.

This clonotype was seen a handful of times. CDR3 coding DNA: TGTGCCAGCAGTACCCAACCGGGACGCTCCTTCTCGGGCTACGAGCAGTACTTC. Translation gives CASSTQPGRSFSGYEQYF. The V call is TRBV12-3 or TRBV12-4, the J call TRBJ2-7, with D perhaps given as TRBD1 or TRBD2 (5 bases each). This CDR3 is 18 amino acids long. The V and J ends lost 5 bases and 3 bases respectively, with 26 bases between them.

In its sample, this clonotype was seen a few times. The chain is built from TRBV14 and TRBJ2-5; TRBD2 aligns across 15 bases. Per the germline V gene, CDR1 is SGHDN and CDR2 is FVKESK. V lost 4 bases to trimming and J lost 13 bases; unmatched junction nucleotides: 10. The CDR3 runs 15 residues. CDR3 residues: CASSLRGLAGGPLYF. CDR3 nucleotides: TGTGCCAGCAGCCTTAGAGGACTAGCGGGAGGGCCTCTGTACTTC.

The chain carries TRBV4-1 and TRBJ2-4; TRBD2 matches at 9 bases. There are 16 residues in the CDR3. With 0 bases clipped from V and 13 bases from J, the junction kept 13 bases outside the gene matches. CDR1 is MGHRA, CDR2 YSYEKL, per germline. The CDR3, as DNA: TGCGCCAGCAGCCAAGAAGGGCAGCGGGAGGACAATGAGCAGTACTTC. Translation: CASSQEGQREDNEQYF.

The chain couples TRBV7-3 to TRBJ2-3; D perhaps matches TRBD1 (7 bases). Germline lookup yields CDR1 SGHTA and CDR2 FQGTGA. V shed 6 bases and J shed 14 bases, with 21 bases lying between them. CDR3 length: 13 amino acids. CDR3 nucleotides: TGTGCCAGCAGTTCAGGGGGGAAAACGGCCGTGTATTTT. Translation gives CASSSGGKTAVYF.

The DNA of the CDR3 is TGTGCCACCAGCAGAGTGCCTGCGGACACCTCCAATCAGCCCCAGCATTTT. It yields the protein CATSRVPADTSNQPQHF. The chain links TRBV15 to TRBJ1-5; possibly TRBD1 for D (5 bases). Trimming stripped 1 base from V and 3 bases from J, with 16 bases between. Germline V gene lookup returns CDR1 LNHNV and CDR2 YYDKDF (reference sequence). The CDR3 consists of 17 residues.